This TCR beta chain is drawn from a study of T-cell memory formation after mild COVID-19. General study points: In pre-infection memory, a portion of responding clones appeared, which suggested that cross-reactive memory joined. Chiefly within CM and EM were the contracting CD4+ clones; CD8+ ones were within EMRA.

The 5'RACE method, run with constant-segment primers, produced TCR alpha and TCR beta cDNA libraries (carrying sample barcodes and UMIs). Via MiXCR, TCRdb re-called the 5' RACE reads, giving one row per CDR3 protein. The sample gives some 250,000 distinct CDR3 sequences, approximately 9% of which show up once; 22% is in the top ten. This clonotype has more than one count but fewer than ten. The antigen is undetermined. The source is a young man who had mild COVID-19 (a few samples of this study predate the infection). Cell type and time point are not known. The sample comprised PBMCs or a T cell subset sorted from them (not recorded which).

CDR3 sequence: CASSLVGDGNTIYF. The CDR3 DNA sequence: TGCGCCAGCAGCTTGGTGGGGGATGGAAACACCATATATTTT. J is TRBJ1-3 and V is TRBV5-1, with a possible D match to TRBD1 (5 bases). The CDR3 has 14 amino acids. From germline, CDR1 is SGHRS and CDR2 YFSETQ. Trimming cost V 0 bases and J 3 bases, with 7 bases left between them.